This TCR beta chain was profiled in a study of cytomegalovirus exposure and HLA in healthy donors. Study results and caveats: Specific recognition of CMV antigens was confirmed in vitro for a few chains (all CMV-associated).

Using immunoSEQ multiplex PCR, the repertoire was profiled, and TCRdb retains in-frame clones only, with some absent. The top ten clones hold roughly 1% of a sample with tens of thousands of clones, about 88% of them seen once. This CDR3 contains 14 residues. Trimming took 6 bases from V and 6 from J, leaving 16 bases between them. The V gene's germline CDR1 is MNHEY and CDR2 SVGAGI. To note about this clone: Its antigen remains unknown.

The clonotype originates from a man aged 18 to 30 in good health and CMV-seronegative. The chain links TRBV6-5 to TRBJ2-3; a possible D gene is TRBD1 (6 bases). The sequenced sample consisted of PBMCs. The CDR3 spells CASRDLTGSDTQYF. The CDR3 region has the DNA TGTGCCAGCAGAGACCTGACAGGTTCTGATACGCAGTATTTT.